This T cell receptor (beta chain) was found in a study of cytomegalovirus exposure and HLA in healthy donors. Study overall: A data release that came early held approximately 92 million unique TCRs from HLA-typed donors. Study results and caveats: Roughly uniform depth of sequencing across donors was assumed in presence/absence analyses. Previously analyzed data showed that most TCR beta V segments were productive at a frequency of about 87% or about 30%.

For this clone: Its specificity is not known.

CDR3 length: 14 amino acids. CDR1 is LNHDA, CDR2 SQIVND, per germline (reference sequence). V lost 3 bases and J lost 3; bases outside the gene matches: 1. PCR primers comprised 60 Vbeta and 13 Jbeta primers. In the authors' methods: Later, an analysis found 65 million to 85 million unique TCR beta chains, and around 12 million of these were shared. The data were produced by immunoSEQ multiplex PCR, yet TCRdb's version contains in-frame clones alone and is incomplete. V and J calls and clone size come straight from that table; D and trimming were deduced from the DNA. The table records 200,000 or so clones, over 75% of them present only once.

This TCR came from a man in his fifties or sixties in good health and CMV-seronegative. The material sequenced was PBMCs. The J gene is TRBJ1-4, the V gene TRBV19, with 7 positions matching TRBD1. The CDR3 spells CASSIGTANEKLFF. The CDR3 DNA follows: TGTGCCAGTAGTATCGGGACAGCTAATGAAAAACTGTTTTTT.